A single T cell receptor beta chain is shown here with its context. The data are from a study of blood T cell repertoires in COVID-19. Enrolled during active infection, Seattle patients were then followed longitudinally. Clones were sequenced by immunoSEQ multiplex PCR, and TCRdb holds only the in-frame ones, with some missing. The repertoire consists of about 220,000 clones, with 75% to 85% occurring once and the leading ten covering more than 2%. The sequencing sample was made of peripheral blood. This TCR was recovered from a woman in her 70s with COVID-19, enrolled during active disease.

Here the CDR3 reads CASSLNSGSYNEQFF. CDR3 sequence (DNA): TGTGCCAGCAGCTTGAACTCGGGCTCCTACAATGAGCAGTTCTTC. The chain uses TRBV5-5 and TRBJ2-1, with D unclear. CDR1 SGHKS and CDR2 YYEKEE come from the germline V gene (reference sequence). V was pared by 1 base and J by 0 bases, with 8 bases between. CDR3 length: 15 amino acids.